This TCR beta chain was documented in a study of T cells in Graves' hyperthyroidism and ophthalmopathy. This clonotype appeared many times. Its matching antigen is unknown. Amplification of TCR beta CDR3 regions was performed using RNA transcripts as template. The primer set for the first-round RT-PCR of the TCR CDR3 was HTBI. Each CDR3 protein gets one entry after TCRdb re-called the multiplex PCR reads with MiXCR. The sample records hundreds of thousands of distinct CDR3 sequences, about 15% being singletons. Whole-study findings and limits: Also found in blood were most expanded thyroid clonotypes above 0.001.

V dropped 6 bases and J dropped 5 bases, with 11 bases sitting between them. This CDR3 is 13 amino acids long. The rearrangement links TRBV12-3 or TRBV12-4 to TRBJ1-5, with TRBD1 as a possible D gene (5 bases). The sample was blood. This TCR came from a woman in her forties with Graves' ophthalmopathy. This CDR3 reads CASRKTEDQPQHF. The CDR3 coding sequence is TGTGCCAGCAGGAAGACAGAAGATCAGCCCCAGCATTTT.